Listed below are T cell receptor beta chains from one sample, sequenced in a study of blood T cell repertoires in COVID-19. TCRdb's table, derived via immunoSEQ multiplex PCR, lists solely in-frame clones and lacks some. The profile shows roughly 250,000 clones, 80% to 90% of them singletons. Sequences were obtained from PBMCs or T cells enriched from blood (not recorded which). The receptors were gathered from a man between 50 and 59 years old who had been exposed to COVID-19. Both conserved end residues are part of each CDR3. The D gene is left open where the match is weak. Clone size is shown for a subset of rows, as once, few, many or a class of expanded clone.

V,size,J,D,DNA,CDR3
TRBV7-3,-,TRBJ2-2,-,TGTGCCAGCAGCTTAATCGGGGACACCGGGGAGCTGTTTTTT,CASSLIGDTGELFF
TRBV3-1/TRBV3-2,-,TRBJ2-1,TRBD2,TGTGCCAGCAGCCCGATAACTAGCGGGGGTTACAATGAGCAGTTCTTC,CASSPITSGGYNEQFF
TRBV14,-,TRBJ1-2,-,TGTGCCAGCAGCCAAGGTCCAGGGGAATACTATGGCTACACCTTC,CASSQGPGEYYGYTF
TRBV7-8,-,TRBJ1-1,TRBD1,TGTGCCAGCAGCCCACAAAAGGGACAGTTTAACACTGAAGCTTTCTTT,CASSPQKGQFNTEAFF
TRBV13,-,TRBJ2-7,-,TGTGCCAGCAGCTCCCGGGACATGAGCTCCTACGAGCAGTACTTC,CASSSRDMSSYEQYF
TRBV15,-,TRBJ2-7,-,TGTGCCACCAGCAGAGAATGGGGGCTCGACGAGCAGTACTTC,CATSREWGLDEQYF
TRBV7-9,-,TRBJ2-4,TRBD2,TGTGCCAGCAATGATGACCCTAGCGGGGGGCCCCCCAAAAACATTCAGTACTTC,CASNDDPSGGPPKNIQYF
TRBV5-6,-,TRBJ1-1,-,TGTGCCAGCAGCCGTAAGAGGGGGAGCACTGAAGCTTTCTTT,CASSRKRGSTEAFF
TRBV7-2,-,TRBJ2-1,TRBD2,TGTGCCAGCAGCTTAGAAGCGGGAGGGCCTGTTGAGCAGTTCTTC,CASSLEAGGPVEQFF
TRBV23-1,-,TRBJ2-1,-,TGCGCCAGCACCGAACGGGGCGCGACTAGGTTTGGTGAGCAGTTCTTC,CASTERGATRFGEQFF
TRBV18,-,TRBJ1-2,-,TGTGCCAGCTCACCTTCAGGCAGGGGTCGTGTCTATGGCTACACCTTC,CASSPSGRGRVYGYTF
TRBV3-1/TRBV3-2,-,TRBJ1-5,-,TGTGCCAGCAGCCAAAACGAACCAGCGTTTAATCAGCCCCAGCATTTT,CASSQNEPAFNQPQHF
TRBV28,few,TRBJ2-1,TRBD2,TGTGCCAGCAGTTTGGGGCTAGCGGGTCCTTACAATGAGCAGTTCTTC,CASSLGLAGPYNEQFF
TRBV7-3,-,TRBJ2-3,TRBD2,TGTGCCAGCACCCTGACTAGCGGGGGGGCCTCGGATACGCAGTATTTT,CASTLTSGGASDTQYF
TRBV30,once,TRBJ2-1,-,TGTGCCTGGAGTGGAGTAGCGACCTACAATGAGCAGTTCTTC,CAWSGVATYNEQFF
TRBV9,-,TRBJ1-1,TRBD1,TGTGCCAGCAGCGCGCAGGCAGGGGGCACTGAAGCTTTCTTT,CASSAQAGGTEAFF
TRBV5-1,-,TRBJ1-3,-,TGCGCCAGCAGCACTGAGGGACACCTCTCTGGAAACACCATATATTTT,CASSTEGHLSGNTIYF
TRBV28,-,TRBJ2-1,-,TGTGCCAGCAGTCCCTCGACAGTCTACAATGAGCAGTTCTTC,CASSPSTVYNEQFF
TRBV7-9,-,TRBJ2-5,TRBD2,TGTGCCAGCAGCATGGATAGCGGGAGCTCGGAGACCCAGTACTTC,CASSMDSGSSETQYF
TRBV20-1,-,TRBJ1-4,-,TGCAGTGCTAGTGGTGGTAGTCGGGGGATTAATGAAAAACTGTTTTTT,CSASGGSRGINEKLFF
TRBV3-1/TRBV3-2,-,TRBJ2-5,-,TGTGCCAGCAGCCAACGAGGCAGCCAAGAGACCCAGTACTTC,CASSQRGSQETQYF
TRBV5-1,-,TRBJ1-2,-,TGCGCCAGCAGCTTGGAGGGCAGGGCCTTCTATGGCTACACCTTC,CASSLEGRAFYGYTF
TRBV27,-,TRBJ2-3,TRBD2,TGTGCCAGCAGTATACAAATTAGCGGGAGTCTGACAGATACGCAGTATTTT,CASSIQISGSLTDTQYF
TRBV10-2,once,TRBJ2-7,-,TGCGCCAGCAGTGAAGCAGGGGGGATCTACGAGCAGTACTTC,CASSEAGGIYEQYF